This T cell receptor beta chain is from a study of control samples from healthy donors and cancer patients. The data were produced by immunoSEQ multiplex PCR, yet TCRdb's version contains in-frame clones alone and is incomplete. The table records more than 110,000 clones, roughly nine tenths of them present only once. CDR3 size: 15 residues. CDR1 and CDR2 (germline): DFQATT, SNEGSKA (reference sequence). V shed 3 bases and J shed 0 bases, with 14 bases lying between them. Input material: blood. The receptor was isolated from a woman aged 25 to 39 in good health. V gene TRBV20-1 combines with J gene TRBJ1-2; D perhaps matches TRBD1 (6 bases). The CDR3 sequence is CSASVGQTANYGYTF. CDR3 nucleotide sequence: TGCAGTGCTAGTGTTGGACAGACTGCTAACTATGGCTACACCTTC.